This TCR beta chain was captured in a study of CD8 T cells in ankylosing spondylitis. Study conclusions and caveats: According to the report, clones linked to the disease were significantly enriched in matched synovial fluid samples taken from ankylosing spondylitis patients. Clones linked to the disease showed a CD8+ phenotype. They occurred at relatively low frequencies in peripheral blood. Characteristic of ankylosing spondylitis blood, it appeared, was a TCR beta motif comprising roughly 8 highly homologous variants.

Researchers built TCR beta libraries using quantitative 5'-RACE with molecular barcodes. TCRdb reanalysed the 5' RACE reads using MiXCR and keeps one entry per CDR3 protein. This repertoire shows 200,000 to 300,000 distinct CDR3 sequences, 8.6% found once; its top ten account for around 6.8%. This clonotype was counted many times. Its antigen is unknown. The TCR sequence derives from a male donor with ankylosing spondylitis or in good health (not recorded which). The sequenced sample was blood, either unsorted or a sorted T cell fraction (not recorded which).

CDR3 nucleotide sequence: TGTGCCAGCAGGGGGTCCAATCAGCCCCAGCATTTT. It is translated as CASRGSNQPQHF. This sequence joins TRBV6-5 and TRBJ1-5, with unresolved D. The V end was cut by 6 bases, the J end by 3 bases, with 6 bases between. The CDR3 consists of 12 residues. Germline loops: CDR1 MNHEY, CDR2 SVGAGI.